A single sample gave rise to the 11 T cell receptor beta chains below, sequenced in a study of radiation and T cells in renal cell carcinoma (dated by TCRdb to about 2020). Receptor libraries were prepared by the immunoSEQ multiplex PCR assay. The table was pulled from immuneACCESS by TCRdb, which kept in-frame rearrangements only. Such tables lose some clones; where checked, under half of the loss comes from unresolved V genes, and the rest has no known cause. For this sample there are around 45,000 clones; about 82% appear just once. The biggest ten clones account for roughly 30% of the sample. The time point tag for this specimen amounts to: blood 4 weeks post-SBRT, at nephrectomy. The treatment or condition label on this specimen signifies: 15 Gy SBRT to primary tumor, nephrectomy 4 weeks later. The sequencing here drew on blood, taken from a patient whose treatment included radiotherapy and nephrectomy. The source of these receptors is a woman in her 70s with renal cell carcinoma.

The chain joins TRBV2 to TRBJ2-5, with 10 bases matching TRBD2. The CDR3 extends over 17 amino acids. Losses at the gene ends were 7 bases for V and 2 bases for J; bases not matched to a gene: 13. Germline-derived CDR1 and CDR2 are SNHLY and FYNNEI. The CDR3 DNA sequence: TGTGCCAGCATACGAGGAGAGACTAGCGGGCAACAAGAGACCCAGTACTTC. Translation: CASIRGETSGQQETQYF. Filled out from reference TRBV2 and TRBJ2-5, the complete variable domain reads EPEVTQTPSHQVTQMGQEVILRCVPISNHLYFYWYRQILGQKVEFLVSFYNNEISEKSEIFDDQFSVERPDGSNFTLKIRSTKLEDSAMYFCASIRGETSGQQETQYFGPGTRLLVL.

This chain uses TRBV2 with TRBJ2-6; the match to TRBD1 covers 8 bases. The CDR3 is 15 amino acids. Germline CDR1 SNHLY, CDR2 FYNNEI. The J segment lost 2 bases and the V segment lost 5 bases, leaving 2 bases of the junction unmatched. The CDR3 nucleotides are TGTGCCAGCAGTTCACAGGGGGCTGGGGCCAACGTCCTGACTTTC. Translated: CASSSQGAGANVLTF.

This chain connects TRBV7-2 to TRBJ2-3; 8 nucleotides match TRBD1. This CDR3 has 15 residues. V lost 5 bases to trimming and J lost 0 bases; unmatched junction nucleotides: 4. CDR1 and CDR2 from the germline V gene are SGHTA and FQGNSA. The CDR3 coding sequence is TGTGCCAGCAGCACACAGGGGGATAGCACAGATACGCAGTATTTT. It yields the protein CASSTQGDSTDTQYF.

The genes are TRBV5-5 and TRBJ2-7; possibly TRBD1 or TRBD2 for D (5 bases each). This CDR3 has 13 residues. CDR1 and CDR2 from the germline V gene are SGHKS and YYEKEE (reference sequence). V lost 3 bases and J 4 bases, leaving 11 bases between the germline ends. The CDR3 coding sequence is TGTGCCAGCAGCTCGGGGCAGGGATACGAGCAGTACTTC. It translates to CASSSGQGYEQYF.

J is TRBJ2-3 and V is TRBV6-1, with 7 bases aligning to TRBD1. This CDR3 comprises 15 residues. The V segment lost 8 bases and the J segment 6 bases; nucleotides outside the gene matches: 14. Per the germline V gene, CDR1 is MNHNS and CDR2 is SASEGT. Here the CDR3 DNA reads TGTGCCAGCGAAGTGAAAAGGGGGCGAGCGGATACGCAGTATTTT. Its protein is CASEVKRGRADTQYF.

The gene calls are TRBV5-1 and TRBJ1-2; D may be TRBD1 (5 bases). The CDR3 is made up of 15 amino acids. Per the germline V gene, CDR1 is SGHRS and CDR2 is YFSETQ. Trimming took off 2 bases at V and 4 bases at J, with 15 bases between the two ends. In DNA, the CDR3 is TGCGCCAGCAGCTTCGCGGCAGGGACTGTCTATGGCTACACCTTC. Residues: CASSFAAGTVYGYTF.

The rearrangement links TRBV19 to TRBJ2-7; D might be TRBD1 (5 bases). Trimming shortened V by 3 bases and J by 2 bases, and 14 bases separated the two germline ends. CDR3 size: 15 residues. Germline CDR1 and CDR2: LNHDA and SQIVND (reference sequence). This chain's CDR3 is CASSIGLGAPYEQYF. In DNA form, the CDR3 reads TGTGCCAGTAGTATTGGTCTAGGGGCACCCTACGAGCAGTACTTC. The variable domain in full, with the rest retrieved from reference TRBV19 and TRBJ2-7, is DGGITQSPKYLFRKEGQNVTLSCEQNLNHDAMYWYRQDPGQGLRLIYYSQIVNDFQKGDIAEGYSVSREKKESFPLTVTSAQKNPTAFYLCASSIGLGAPYEQYFGPGTRLTVT.

The chain employs TRBV20-1 and TRBJ1-2; no clear D gene. CDR3 length: 11 amino acids. Germline V lookup: CDR1 DFQATT, CDR2 SNEGSKA (reference sequence). Trimming took 0 bases from V and 7 from J, leaving 6 bases between them. CDR3 in DNA: TGCAGTGCTAGAGAGCGAACTGGCTACACCTTC. Translating it yields CSARERTGYTF.

The chain carries TRBV4-1 and TRBJ2-2; perhaps TRBD1 as D (5 bases). This CDR3 has 16 amino acids. Per germline, CDR1 MGHRA and CDR2 YSYEKL. Trimming took 7 bases from V and 6 from J, leaving 21 bases between them. The CDR3 coding sequence is TGCGCCAGCAAAGACGAGGTGGGGCAGGGCTCCGGGGAGCTGTTTTTT. Protein: CASKDEVGQGSGELFF.

J is TRBJ1-2 and V is TRBV19; D uncertain. The CDR3 is made up of 12 amino acids. From germline, CDR1 is LNHDA and CDR2 SQIVND (reference sequence). The V end was cut by 5 bases, the J end by 4 bases, with 8 bases between. For the CDR3, the DNA is TGTGCCAGTAGTTTAGGAGGCTATGGCTACACCTTC. It is translated as CASSLGGYGYTF.

This clone was recorded a few times. The chain uses TRBV4-1 and TRBJ1-5, with D possibly being TRBD1 (6 bases). CDR3 length: 16 amino acids. Germline V lookup: CDR1 MGHRA, CDR2 YSYEKL. The ends were cut back, 1 base at V and 7 bases at J, with 17 bases in the middle. CDR3 amino acids: CASSQVGRGKRQPQHF. The CDR3 DNA is TGCGCCAGCAGCCAAGTGGGGAGGGGGAAGCGACAGCCCCAGCATTTT.